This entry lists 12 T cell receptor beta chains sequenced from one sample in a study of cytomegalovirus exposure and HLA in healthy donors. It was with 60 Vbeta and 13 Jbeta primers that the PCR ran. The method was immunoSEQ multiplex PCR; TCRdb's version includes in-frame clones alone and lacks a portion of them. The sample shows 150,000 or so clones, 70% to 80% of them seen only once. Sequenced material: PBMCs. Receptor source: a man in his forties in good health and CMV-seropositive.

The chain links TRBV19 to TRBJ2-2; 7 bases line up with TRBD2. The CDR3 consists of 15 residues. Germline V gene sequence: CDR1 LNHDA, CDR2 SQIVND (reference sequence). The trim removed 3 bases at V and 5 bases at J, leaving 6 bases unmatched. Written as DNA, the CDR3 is TGTGCCAGTAGTATGGGGGGGTTGGGGACCGGGGAGCTGTTTTTT. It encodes CASSMGGLGTGELFF.

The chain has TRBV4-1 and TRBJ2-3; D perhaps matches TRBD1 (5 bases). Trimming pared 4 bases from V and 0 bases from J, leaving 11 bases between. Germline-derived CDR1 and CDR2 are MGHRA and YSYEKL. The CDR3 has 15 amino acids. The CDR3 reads CASSLRADSTDTQYF. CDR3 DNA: TGCGCCAGCAGCCTCAGGGCGGACAGCACAGATACGCAGTATTTT.

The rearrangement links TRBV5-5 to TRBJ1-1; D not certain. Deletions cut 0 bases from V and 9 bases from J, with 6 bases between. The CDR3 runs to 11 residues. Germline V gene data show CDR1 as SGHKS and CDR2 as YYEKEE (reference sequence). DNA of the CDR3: TGTGCCAGCAGCTTGGGAGGCAAAGCTTTCTTT. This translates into CASSLGGKAFF.

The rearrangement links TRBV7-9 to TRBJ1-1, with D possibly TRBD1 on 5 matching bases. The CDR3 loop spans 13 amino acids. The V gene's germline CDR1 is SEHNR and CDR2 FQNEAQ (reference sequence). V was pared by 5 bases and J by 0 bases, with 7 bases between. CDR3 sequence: CASSVQVNTEAFF. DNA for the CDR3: TGTGCCAGCAGCGTACAGGTGAACACTGAAGCTTTCTTT.

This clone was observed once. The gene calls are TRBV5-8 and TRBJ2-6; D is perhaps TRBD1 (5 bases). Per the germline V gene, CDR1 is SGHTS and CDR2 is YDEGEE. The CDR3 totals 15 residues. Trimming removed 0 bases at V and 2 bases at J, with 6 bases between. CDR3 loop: CASSLEGAGANVLTF. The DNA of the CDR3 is TGTGCCAGCAGCTTGGAAGGGGCTGGGGCCAACGTCCTGACTTTC.

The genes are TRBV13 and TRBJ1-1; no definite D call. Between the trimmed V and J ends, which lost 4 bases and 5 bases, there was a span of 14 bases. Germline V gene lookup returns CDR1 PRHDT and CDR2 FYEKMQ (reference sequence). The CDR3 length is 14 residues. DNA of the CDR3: TGTGCCAGCAGCTCCCCGCTGGGAGGAACTGAAGCTTTCTTT. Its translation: CASSSPLGGTEAFF.

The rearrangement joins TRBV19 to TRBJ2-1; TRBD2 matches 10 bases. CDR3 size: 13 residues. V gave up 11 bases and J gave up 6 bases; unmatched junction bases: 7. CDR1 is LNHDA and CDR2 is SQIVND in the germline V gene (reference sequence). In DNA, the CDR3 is TGTGCCTCCAAGCGGGAGGGACCCAATGAGCAGTTCTTC. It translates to CASKREGPNEQFF.

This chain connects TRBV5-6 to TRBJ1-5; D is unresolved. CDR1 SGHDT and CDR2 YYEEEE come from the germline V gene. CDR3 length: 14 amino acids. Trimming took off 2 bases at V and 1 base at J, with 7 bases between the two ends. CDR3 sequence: CASSFAGSNQPQHF. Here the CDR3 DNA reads TGTGCCAGCAGCTTCGCGGGGAGCAATCAGCCCCAGCATTTT.

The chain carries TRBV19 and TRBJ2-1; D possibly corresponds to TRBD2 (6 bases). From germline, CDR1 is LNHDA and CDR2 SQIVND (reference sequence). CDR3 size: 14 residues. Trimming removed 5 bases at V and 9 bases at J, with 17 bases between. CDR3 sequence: CASSLTSPGFEQFF. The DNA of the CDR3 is TGTGCCAGTAGTTTGACTAGTCCTGGGTTTGAGCAGTTCTTC.

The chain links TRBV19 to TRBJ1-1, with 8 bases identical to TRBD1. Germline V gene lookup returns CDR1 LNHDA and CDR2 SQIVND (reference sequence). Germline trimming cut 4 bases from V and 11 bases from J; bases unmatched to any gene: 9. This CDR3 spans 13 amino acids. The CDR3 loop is CASSNDRGGDAFF. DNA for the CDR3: TGTGCCAGTAGTAACGACAGGGGAGGTGATGCTTTCTTT.

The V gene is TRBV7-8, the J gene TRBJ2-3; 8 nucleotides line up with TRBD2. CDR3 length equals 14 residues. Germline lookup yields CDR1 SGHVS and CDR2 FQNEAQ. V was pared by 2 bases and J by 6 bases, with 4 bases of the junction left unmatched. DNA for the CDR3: TGTGCCAGCAGCTTAAAGCGGGAGTCTGATACGCAGTATTTT. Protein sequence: CASSLKRESDTQYF.

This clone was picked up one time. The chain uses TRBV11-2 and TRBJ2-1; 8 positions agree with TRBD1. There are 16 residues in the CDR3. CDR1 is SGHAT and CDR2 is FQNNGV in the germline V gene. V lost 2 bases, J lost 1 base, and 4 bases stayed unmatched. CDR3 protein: CASSLRGQASYNEQFF. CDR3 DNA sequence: TGTGCCAGCAGCTTACGGGGACAGGCGTCCTACAATGAGCAGTTCTTC.